The present T cell receptor beta chain was sequenced within a study of Graves' ophthalmopathy and Graves' hyperthyroidism. Ophthalmopathy donors showed moderate-to-severe activity, CAS ≥3, NOSPECS ≥4 and a duration under 3 months. Other autoimmune diseases, uncontrolled infections, pregnancy or lactation excluded patients from enrollment. The CDR3 is made up of 15 amino acids. CDR1 is MNHEY, CDR2 SVGAGI, per germline. Trimming took off 7 bases at V and 0 bases at J, with 15 bases between the two ends. Beta-chain TCR CDR3 regions were amplified from RNA transcripts. HTBI-primed RT-PCR formed the first round, and a multiplex PCR formed the second. TCRdb recomputed calls from the multiplex PCR reads with MiXCR, one row per CDR3 protein. The sample consists of about 480,000 distinct CDR3 sequences, approximately 14% of them appearing once. In this sample, this clonotype turned up many times.

The sequenced sample was blood. V and J are TRBV6-5 and TRBJ1-1; D gene uncertain. The origin of this receptor is a woman in her 30s with Graves' ophthalmopathy. The CDR3 sequence: CASTLPKGLNTEAFF. CDR3 nucleotides: TGTGCCAGCACTCTCCCGAAAGGGTTGAACACTGAAGCTTTCTTT.